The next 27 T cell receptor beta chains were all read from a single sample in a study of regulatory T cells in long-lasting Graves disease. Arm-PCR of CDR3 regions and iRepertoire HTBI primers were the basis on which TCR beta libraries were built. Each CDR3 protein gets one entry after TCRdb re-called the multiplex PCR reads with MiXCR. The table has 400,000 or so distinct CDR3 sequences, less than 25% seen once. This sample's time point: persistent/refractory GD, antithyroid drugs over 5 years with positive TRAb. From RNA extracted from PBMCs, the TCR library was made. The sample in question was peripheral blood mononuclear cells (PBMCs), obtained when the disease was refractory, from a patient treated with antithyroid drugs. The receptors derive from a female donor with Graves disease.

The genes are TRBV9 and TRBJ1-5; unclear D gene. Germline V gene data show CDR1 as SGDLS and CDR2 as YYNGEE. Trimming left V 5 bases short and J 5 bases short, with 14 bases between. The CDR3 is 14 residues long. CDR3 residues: CASSVGPNYQPQHF. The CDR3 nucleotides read TGTGCCAGCAGTGTGGGTCCGAACTATCAGCCCCAGCATTTT.

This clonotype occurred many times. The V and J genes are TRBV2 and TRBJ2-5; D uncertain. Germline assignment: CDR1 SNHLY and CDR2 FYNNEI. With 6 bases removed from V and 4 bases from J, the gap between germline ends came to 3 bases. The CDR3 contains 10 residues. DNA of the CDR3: TGTGCCAGCAGGAGAGAGACCCAGTACTTC. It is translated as CASRRETQYF.

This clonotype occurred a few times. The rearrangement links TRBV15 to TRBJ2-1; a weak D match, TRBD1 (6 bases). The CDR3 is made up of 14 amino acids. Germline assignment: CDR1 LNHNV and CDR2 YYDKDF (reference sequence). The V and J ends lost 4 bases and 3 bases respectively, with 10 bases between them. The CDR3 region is CATSIEDSYNEQFF. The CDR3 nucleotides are TGTGCCACCAGCATTGAGGACAGCTACAATGAGCAGTTCTTC.

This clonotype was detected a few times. The chain's CDR3 is CASSPIATNEKLFF. CDR3 in DNA: TGCGCCAGCAGCCCGATTGCAACTAATGAAAAACTGTTTTTT. The chain has TRBV5-1 and TRBJ1-4; D gene unclear. Germline values: CDR1 SGHRS, CDR2 YFSETQ. Trimming cost V 4 bases and J 0 bases, with 7 bases left between them. This CDR3 is built from 14 residues.

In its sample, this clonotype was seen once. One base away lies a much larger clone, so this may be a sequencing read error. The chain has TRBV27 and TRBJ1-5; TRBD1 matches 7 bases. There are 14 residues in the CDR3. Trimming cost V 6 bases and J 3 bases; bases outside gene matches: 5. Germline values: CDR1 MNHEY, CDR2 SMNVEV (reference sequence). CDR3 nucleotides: TGTGCCAGCAGCCCGGGACAGTTCAATCAGCCCCAGCATTTT. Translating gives CASSPGQFNQPQHF.

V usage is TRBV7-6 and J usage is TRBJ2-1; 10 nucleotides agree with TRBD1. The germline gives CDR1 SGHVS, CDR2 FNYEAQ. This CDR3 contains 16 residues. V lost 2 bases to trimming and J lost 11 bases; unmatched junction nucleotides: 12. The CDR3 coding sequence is TGTGCCAGCAGCTTATTCTTTGGACAGGGGGGTAATAAGCAGTTCTTC. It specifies CASSLFFGQGGNKQFF.

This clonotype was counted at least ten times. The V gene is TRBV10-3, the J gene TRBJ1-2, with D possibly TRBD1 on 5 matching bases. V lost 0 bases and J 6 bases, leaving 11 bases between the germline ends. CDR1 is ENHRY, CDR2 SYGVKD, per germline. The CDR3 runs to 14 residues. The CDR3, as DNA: TGTGCCATCAGTGAGTCTGGGACTGAACATGGCTACACCTTC. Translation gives CAISESGTEHGYTF.

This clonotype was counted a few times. The CDR3 region has the DNA TGTGCCAGCAGCTTAGATCATGGGGGCCCCACCACAGATACGCAGTATTTT. The encoded protein is CASSLDHGGPTTDTQYF. The chain joins TRBV11-2 to TRBJ2-3; D is perhaps TRBD1 (6 bases). The CDR3 is made up of 17 amino acids. With 0 bases removed from V and 2 bases from J, the gap between germline ends came to 15 bases. Looked up from germline, CDR1 is SGHAT and CDR2 is FQNNGV.

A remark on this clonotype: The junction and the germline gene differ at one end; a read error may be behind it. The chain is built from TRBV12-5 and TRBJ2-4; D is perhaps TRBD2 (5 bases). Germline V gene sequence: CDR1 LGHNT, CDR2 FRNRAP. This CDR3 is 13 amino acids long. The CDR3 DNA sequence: TGTGCTAGTGGTCCCTGGACTGGGAACATTCGGTACTTC. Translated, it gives CASGPWTGNIRYF.

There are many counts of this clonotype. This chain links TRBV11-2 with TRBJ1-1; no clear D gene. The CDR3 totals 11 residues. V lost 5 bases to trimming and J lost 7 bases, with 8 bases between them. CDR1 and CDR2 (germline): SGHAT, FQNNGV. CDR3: CASSQMFEAFF. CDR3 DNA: TGTGCCAGCAGCCAGATGTTTGAAGCTTTCTTT.

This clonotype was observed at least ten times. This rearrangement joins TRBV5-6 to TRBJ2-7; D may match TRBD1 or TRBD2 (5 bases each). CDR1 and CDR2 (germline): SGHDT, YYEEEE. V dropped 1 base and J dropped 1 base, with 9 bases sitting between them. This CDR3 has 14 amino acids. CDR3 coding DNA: TGTGCCAGCAGCTTGTCGGGGCAATCCTACGAGCAGTACTTC. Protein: CASSLSGQSYEQYF.

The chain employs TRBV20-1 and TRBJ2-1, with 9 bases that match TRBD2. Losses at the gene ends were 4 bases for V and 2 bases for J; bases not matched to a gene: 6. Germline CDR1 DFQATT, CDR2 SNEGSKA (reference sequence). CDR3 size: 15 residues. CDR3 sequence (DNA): TGCAGTGCTATAAGGTCTAGCGGGGCCTACAATGAGCAGTTCTTC. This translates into CSAIRSSGAYNEQFF.

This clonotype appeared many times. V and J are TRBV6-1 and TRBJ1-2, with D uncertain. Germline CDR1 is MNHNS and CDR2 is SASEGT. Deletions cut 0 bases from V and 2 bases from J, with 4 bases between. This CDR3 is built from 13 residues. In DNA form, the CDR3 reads TGTGCCAGCAGTGAAGCAGGGAACTATGGCTACACCTTC. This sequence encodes CASSEAGNYGYTF.

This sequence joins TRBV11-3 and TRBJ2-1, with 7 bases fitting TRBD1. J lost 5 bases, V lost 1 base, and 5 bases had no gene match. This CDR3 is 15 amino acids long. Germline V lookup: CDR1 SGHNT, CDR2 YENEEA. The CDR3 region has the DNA TGTGCCAGCAGCTTAGGAGGACAGGCTAACAATGAGCAGTTCTTC. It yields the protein CASSLGGQANNEQFF.

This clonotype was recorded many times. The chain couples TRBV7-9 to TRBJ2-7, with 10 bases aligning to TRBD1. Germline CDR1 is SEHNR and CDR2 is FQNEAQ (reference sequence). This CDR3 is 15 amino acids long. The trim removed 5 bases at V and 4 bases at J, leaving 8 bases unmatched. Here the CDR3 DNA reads TGTGCCAGCAGCATCCCCGGGACAGGGGAATACGAGCAGTACTTC. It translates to CASSIPGTGEYEQYF.

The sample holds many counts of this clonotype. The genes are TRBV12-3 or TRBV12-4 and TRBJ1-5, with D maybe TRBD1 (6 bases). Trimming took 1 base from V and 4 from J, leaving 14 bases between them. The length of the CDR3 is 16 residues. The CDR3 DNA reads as TGTGCCAGCAGTTTAGGAGGCAGGGGAGGGAATCAGCCCCAGCATTTT. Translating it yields CASSLGGRGGNQPQHF.

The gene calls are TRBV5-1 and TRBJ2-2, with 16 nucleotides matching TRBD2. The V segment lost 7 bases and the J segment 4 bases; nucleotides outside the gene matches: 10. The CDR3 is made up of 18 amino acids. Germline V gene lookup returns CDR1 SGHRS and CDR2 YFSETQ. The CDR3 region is CASGTGLAGGPGTGELFF. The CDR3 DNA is TGCGCCAGCGGCACGGGACTAGCGGGAGGGCCCGGCACCGGGGAGCTGTTTTTT.

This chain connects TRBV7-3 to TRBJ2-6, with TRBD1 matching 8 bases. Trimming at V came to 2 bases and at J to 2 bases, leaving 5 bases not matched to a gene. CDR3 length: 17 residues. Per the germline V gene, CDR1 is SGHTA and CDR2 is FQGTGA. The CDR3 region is CASSLQGRGPGANVLTF. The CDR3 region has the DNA TGTGCCAGCAGCTTACAGGGCAGGGGGCCTGGGGCCAACGTCCTGACTTTC. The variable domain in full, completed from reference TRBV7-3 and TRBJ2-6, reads GAGVSQTPSNKVTEKGKYVELRCDPISGHTALYWYRQSLGQGPEFLIYFQGTGAADDSGLPNDRFFAVRPEGSVSTLKIQRTERGDSAVYLCASSLQGRGPGANVLTFGAGSRLTVL.

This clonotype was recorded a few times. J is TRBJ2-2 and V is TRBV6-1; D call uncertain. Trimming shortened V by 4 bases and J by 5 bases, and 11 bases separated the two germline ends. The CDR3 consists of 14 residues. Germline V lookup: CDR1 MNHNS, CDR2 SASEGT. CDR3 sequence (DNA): TGTGCCAGCAGTGTCAGTTTAGGGACCGGGGAGCTGTTTTTT. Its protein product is CASSVSLGTGELFF.

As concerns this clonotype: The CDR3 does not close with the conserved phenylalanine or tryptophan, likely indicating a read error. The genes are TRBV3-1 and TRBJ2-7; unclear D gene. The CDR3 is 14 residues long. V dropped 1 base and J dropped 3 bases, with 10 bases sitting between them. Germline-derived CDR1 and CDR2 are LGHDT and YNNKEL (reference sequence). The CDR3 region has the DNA TGTGCCAGCAGCCAAGTTTCGGGCTTCTACGAGCAGTACCTC. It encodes CASSQVSGFYEQYL.

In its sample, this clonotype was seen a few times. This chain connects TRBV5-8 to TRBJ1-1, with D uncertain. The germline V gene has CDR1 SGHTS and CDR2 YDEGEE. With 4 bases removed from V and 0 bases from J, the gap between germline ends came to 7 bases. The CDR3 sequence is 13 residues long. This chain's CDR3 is CASSNGLNTEAFF. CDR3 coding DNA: TGTGCCAGCAGCAACGGGCTGAACACTGAAGCTTTCTTT. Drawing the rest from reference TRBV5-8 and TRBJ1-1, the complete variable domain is EAGVTQSPTHLIKTRGQQATLRCSPISGHTSVYWYQQALGLGLQFLLWYDEGEERNRGNFPPRFSGRQFPNYSSELNVNALELEDSALYLCASSNGLNTEAFFGQGTRLTVV.

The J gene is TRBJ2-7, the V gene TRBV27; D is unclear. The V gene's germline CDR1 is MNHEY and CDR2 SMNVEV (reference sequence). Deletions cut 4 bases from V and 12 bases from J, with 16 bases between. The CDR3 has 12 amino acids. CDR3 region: CASSSSSHESYF. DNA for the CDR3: TGTGCCAGCAGTTCGAGCTCCCACGAGTCGTACTTC.

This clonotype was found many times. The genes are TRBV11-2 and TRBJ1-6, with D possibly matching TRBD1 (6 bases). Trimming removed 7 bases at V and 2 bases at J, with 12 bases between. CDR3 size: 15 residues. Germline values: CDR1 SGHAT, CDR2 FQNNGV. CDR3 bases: TGTGCCAGCACAATTAGGGGGGCCTATAATTCACCCCTCCACTTT. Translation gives CASTIRGAYNSPLHF.

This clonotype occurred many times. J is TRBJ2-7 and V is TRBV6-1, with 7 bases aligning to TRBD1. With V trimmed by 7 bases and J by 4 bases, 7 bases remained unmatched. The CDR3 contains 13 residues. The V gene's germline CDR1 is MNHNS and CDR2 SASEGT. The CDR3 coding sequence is TGTGCCAGCAAACCGGGACAGACTTACGAGCAGTACTTC. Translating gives CASKPGQTYEQYF.

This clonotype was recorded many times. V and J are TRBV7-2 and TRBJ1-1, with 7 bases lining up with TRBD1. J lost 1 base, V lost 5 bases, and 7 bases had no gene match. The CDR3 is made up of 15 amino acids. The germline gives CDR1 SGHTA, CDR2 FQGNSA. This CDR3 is CASSRQGTTNTEAFF. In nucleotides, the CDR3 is TGTGCCAGCAGCAGACAGGGTACCACGAACACTGAAGCTTTCTTT.

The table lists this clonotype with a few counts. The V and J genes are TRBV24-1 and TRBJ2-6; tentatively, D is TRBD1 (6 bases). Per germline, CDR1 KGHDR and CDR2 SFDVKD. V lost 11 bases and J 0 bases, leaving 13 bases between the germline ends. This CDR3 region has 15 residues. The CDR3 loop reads CAIQGSHSGANVLTF. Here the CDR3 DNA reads TGTGCCATTCAGGGGTCCCACTCTGGGGCCAACGTCCTGACTTTC.

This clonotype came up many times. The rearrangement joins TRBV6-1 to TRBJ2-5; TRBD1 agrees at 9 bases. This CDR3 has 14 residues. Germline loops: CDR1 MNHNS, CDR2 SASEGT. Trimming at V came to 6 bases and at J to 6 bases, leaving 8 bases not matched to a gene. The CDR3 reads CASSEQTGGQTQYF. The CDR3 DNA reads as TGTGCCAGCAGCGAGCAGACAGGGGGGCAGACCCAGTACTTC.